Shown below are 2 T cell receptor beta chains from a single sample sequenced in a study of blood T cell repertoires in COVID-19. Data came from immunoSEQ multiplex PCR; TCRdb stores just in-frame clones and leaves some out. Of about 140,000 clones listed, approximately 80% are singletons. The sample consisted of peripheral blood. Source of these receptors: a woman older than 75 with active or convalescent COVID-19.

This rearrangement joins TRBV7-9 to TRBJ1-2; TRBD1 aligns across 9 bases. Germline assignment: CDR1 SEHNR and CDR2 FQNEAQ (reference sequence). CDR3 length: 15 residues. V shed 3 bases, J shed 0 bases, and the junction held 2 bases outside the gene matches. CDR3 sequence: CASSFGTGSNYGYTF. CDR3 in DNA: TGTGCCAGCAGCTTCGGGACAGGGTCTAACTATGGCTACACCTTC.

V is TRBV28 and J is TRBJ1-5; D ambiguous. The germline V gene has CDR1 MDHEN and CDR2 SYDVKM. The CDR3 consists of 12 residues. V was cut by 5 bases and J by 2 bases, with 4 bases left in between. The CDR3 DNA is TGTGCCAGCAGTGTAGGCAATCAGCCCCAGCATTTT. It codes for CASSVGNQPQHF.